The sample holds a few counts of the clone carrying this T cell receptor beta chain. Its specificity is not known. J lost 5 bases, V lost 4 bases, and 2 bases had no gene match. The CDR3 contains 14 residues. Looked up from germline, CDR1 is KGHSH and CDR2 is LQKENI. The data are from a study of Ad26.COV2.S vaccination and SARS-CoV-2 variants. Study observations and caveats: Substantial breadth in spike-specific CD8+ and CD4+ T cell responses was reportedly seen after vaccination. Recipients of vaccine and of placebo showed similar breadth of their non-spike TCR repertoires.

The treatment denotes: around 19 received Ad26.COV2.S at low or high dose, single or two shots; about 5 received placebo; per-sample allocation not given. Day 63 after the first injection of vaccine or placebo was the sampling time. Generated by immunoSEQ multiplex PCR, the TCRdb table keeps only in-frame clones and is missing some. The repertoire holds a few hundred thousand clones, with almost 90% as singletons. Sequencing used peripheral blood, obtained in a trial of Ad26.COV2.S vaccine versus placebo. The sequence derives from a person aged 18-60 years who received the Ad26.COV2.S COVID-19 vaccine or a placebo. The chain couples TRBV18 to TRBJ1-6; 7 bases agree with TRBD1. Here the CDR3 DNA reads TGTGCCAGCTCACTACAGGGGCATAATTCACCCCTCCACTTT. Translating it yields CASSLQGHNSPLHF.